These T cell receptor beta chains were read from a single sample in a study of blood T cells in healthy people across ages. TCRdb processed the 5' RACE reads anew with MiXCR; each CDR3 protein has one entry. In the table there are roughly 930,000 distinct CDR3 sequences, around 49% of which are singletons. The sequencing sample was made of blood. The receptors come from a young man in good health. The CDR3 runs from the conserved cysteine through the conserved F or W. A D gene is named only where the DNA matches it firmly. Where a row states a size, it is once, few, many or the class of an expanded clone; other rows omit it.

TRBJ2-1,TRBV5-1,TRBD2,few,CASSLALAGERYNEQFF,TGCGCCAGCAGCTTGGCTCTAGCGGGGGAAAGATACAATGAGCAGTTCTTC
TRBJ1-1,TRBV7-2,-,-,CASSRIGDTEAFF,TGTGCCAGCAGCCGAATTGGAGACACTGAAGCTTTCTTT
TRBJ1-4,TRBV6-5,-,-,CATTQGSSTNEKLFF,TGTGCCACCACCCAGGGGTCCTCAACTAATGAAAAACTGTTTTTT
TRBJ1-6,TRBV4-1,-,-,CASSQETGAHYNSPLHF,TGCGCCAGCAGTCAAGAGACAGGAGCGCACTATAATTCACCCCTCCACTTT
TRBJ1-2,TRBV14,-,-,CASSQDKRGTPMGYTF,TGTGCCAGCAGCCAAGACAAGCGCGGAACTCCTATGGGCTACACCTTC
TRBJ1-5,TRBV20-1,TRBD1,-,CSAMDRAPNQPQHF,TGCAGTGCAATGGACAGGGCCCCCAATCAGCCCCAGCATTTT
TRBJ2-3,TRBV4-1,-,few,CASSHQVGSKDTQYF,TGCGCCAGCAGCCACCAGGTGGGGAGCAAAGATACGCAGTATTTT
TRBJ1-1,TRBV2,-,-,CASSEALRGAGTEAFF,TGTGCCAGCAGTGAAGCGCTTCGGGGGGCTGGCACTGAAGCTTTCTTT
TRBJ2-5,TRBV15,TRBD2,-,CATSSDRTSGVKTQYF,TGTGCCACCAGCAGTGACCGGACTAGCGGGGTAAAGACCCAGTACTTC
TRBJ1-2,TRBV10-3,-,-,CAISEPGGGSGYTF,TGTGCCATCAGTGAGCCTGGGGGGGGGTCCGGCTACACCTTC
TRBJ2-3,TRBV28,TRBD2,-,CASSLGPSGGALDTQYF,TGTGCCAGCAGCCTGGGGCCTAGCGGGGGGGCCCTTGATACGCAGTATTTT
TRBJ1-2,TRBV9,-,-,CASSPQGAYYGYTF,TGTGCCAGCAGCCCCCAGGGAGCTTACTATGGCTACACCTTC
TRBJ1-2,TRBV12-3/TRBV12-4,-,-,CAGSFNPGDYGYTF,TGTGCCGGCAGTTTTAACCCAGGAGACTATGGCTACACCTTC
TRBJ2-1,TRBV20-1,-,-,CSANRNNEQFF,TGCAGTGCTAACAGGAACAATGAGCAGTTCTTC
TRBJ2-5,TRBV9,TRBD2,-,CASSPTPGLAVTEQYF,TGTGCCAGCAGCCCCACTCCGGGACTAGCGGTAACGGAGCAGTACTTC
TRBJ2-2,TRBV24-1,TRBD1,-,CATSDGRDREDRRDTGELFF,TGTGCCACCAGTGATGGGCGGGACAGGGAAGACCGGCGTGACACCGGGGAGCTGTTTTTT
TRBJ2-3,TRBV5-4,-,-,CASSFDLTDTQYF,TGTGCCAGCAGCTTCGACCTCACAGATACGCAGTATTTT
TRBJ2-7,TRBV20-1,-,-,CSARWVGSYEQYF,TGCAGTGCTAGGTGGGTCGGCTCCTACGAGCAGTACTTC
TRBJ2-1,TRBV20-1,-,-,CSARGSTEYNEQFF,TGCAGTGCTAGAGGATCCACCGAGTACAATGAGCAGTTCTTC
TRBJ2-3,TRBV3-1,-,many,CASSRGAEDTQYF,TGTGCCAGCAGTCGGGGGGCGGAAGATACGCAGTATTTT
TRBJ1-5,TRBV20-1,-,once,CSAKVEYSNQPQHF,TGCAGTGCTAAAGTCGAATATAGCAATCAGCCCCAGCATTTT
TRBJ2-1,TRBV6-2/TRBV6-3,-,-,CASRPPPGGAFLLSSYNEQFF,TGTGCCAGCAGACCACCCCCTGGCGGGGCCTTCCTTTTGAGCTCCTACAATGAGCAGTTCTTC
TRBJ2-3,TRBV28,-,-,CARQQRGGHTQYF,TGTGCCAGACAACAGAGGGGGGGGCACACGCAGTATTTT
TRBJ2-5,TRBV5-1,-,-,CASSLEGQETQYF,TGCGCCAGCAGCTTGGAAGGACAAGAGACCCAGTACTTC
TRBJ1-2,TRBV18,-,-,CASSPGSQGSGYTF,TGTGCCAGCTCGCCAGGATCCCAGGGAAGTGGCTACACCTTC
TRBJ2-3,TRBV7-6,TRBD2,-,CASSPRLAATDTQYF,TGTGCCAGCAGCCCGAGACTAGCGGCTACAGATACGCAGTATTTT
TRBJ1-2,TRBV5-5,-,-,CASSHRGGYTF,TGTGCCAGCAGCCATAGGGGGGGCTACACCTTC
TRBJ2-7,TRBV6-5,-,-,CASSYELSSYEQYF,TGTGCCAGCAGTTACGAGCTGAGCTCCTACGAGCAGTACTTC
TRBJ2-1,TRBV11-3,-,-,CVSSLEGAGDSEQFF,TGTGTCAGCAGCTTAGAGGGAGCGGGGGACAGTGAGCAGTTCTTC
TRBJ2-1,TRBV5-1,-,-,CASSLASSYNEKFF,TGCGCCAGCAGCTTGGCCTCCTCCTACAATGAGAAGTTCTTC
TRBJ2-7,TRBV7-9,-,-,CASSSPMAEQYF,TGTGCCAGCAGCTCCCCCATGGCCGAGCAGTACTTC
TRBJ2-7,TRBV7-2,-,-,CASSFAGPQYF,TGTGCCAGCAGCTTCGCGGGACCGCAGTACTTC
TRBJ1-5,TRBV12-3/TRBV12-4,-,many,CASSGQLNQPQHF,TGTGCCAGCAGTGGACAGCTTAATCAGCCCCAGCATTTT
TRBJ1-1,TRBV6-1,-,many,CATKTDLNTEAFF,TGTGCCACGAAGACAGACCTTAACACTGAAGCTTTCTTT
TRBJ2-2,TRBV10-3,-,-,CAISGTGQTGELFF,TGTGCCATCAGCGGGACTGGGCAAACCGGGGAGCTGTTTTTT
TRBJ2-3,TRBV9,-,-,CASSVALGPSTDTQYF,TGTGCCAGCAGCGTAGCGTTGGGGCCTAGCACAGATACGCAGTATTTT
TRBJ2-7,TRBV28,-,once,CASSLRSGYEQYF,TGTGCCAGCAGTCTAAGGTCAGGGTACGAGCAGTACTTC
TRBJ2-5,TRBV7-9,-,few,CASVWGGLGKETQYF,TGTGCCAGCGTTTGGGGGGGCTTGGGAAAAGAGACCCAGTACTTC
TRBJ2-7,TRBV6-5,TRBD1,-,CASSHGQGVPYEQYF,TGTGCCAGCAGTCACGGACAGGGAGTACCCTACGAGCAGTACTTC
TRBJ1-5,TRBV20-1,TRBD1,few,CSARDLLGWGQGAQPQHF,TGCAGTGCTAGAGATCTATTGGGGTGGGGACAGGGGGCTCAGCCCCAGCATTTT
TRBJ2-5,TRBV9,-,-,CASSVAQGWAETQYF,TGTGCCAGCAGCGTAGCACAAGGTTGGGCAGAGACCCAGTACTTC
TRBJ1-5,TRBV12-3/TRBV12-4,-,once,CASSFGGQFSGQPQHF,TGTGCCAGCAGTTTCGGCGGACAGTTCTCGGGTCAGCCCCAGCATTTT
TRBJ2-5,TRBV3-1,TRBD1,-,CASSLYRGNQETQYF,TGTGCCAGCAGCCTTTACAGGGGGAACCAAGAGACCCAGTACTTC
TRBJ2-3,TRBV10-3,TRBD2,few,CAISEASGGLTDTQYF,TGTGCCATCAGTGAGGCCAGCGGGGGCCTCACAGATACGCAGTATTTT
TRBJ2-1,TRBV9,-,-,CASSTRTVSEQFF,TGTGCCAGCAGCACTAGGACAGTGAGTGAGCAGTTCTTC
TRBJ1-2,TRBV7-9,-,-,CASSLQGLNYGYTF,TGTGCCAGCAGCTTACAGGGCCTAAACTATGGCTACACCTTC
TRBJ1-4,TRBV27,-,few,CASSRAGGSIEKLFF,TGTGCCAGCAGTCGAGCGGGGGGAAGTATCGAAAAACTGTTTTTT
TRBJ1-2,TRBV7-2,-,-,CASSLGGTGLNGYTF,TGTGCCAGCAGCTTAGGCGGGACCGGCCTTAATGGCTACACCTTC
TRBJ2-3,TRBV7-2,-,-,CASSLEIVVGTDTQYF,TGTGCCAGCAGCTTAGAGATAGTCGTCGGCACAGATACGCAGTATTTT
TRBJ2-3,TRBV11-3,TRBD2,few,CASSPLNGGAADTQYF,TGTGCCAGCAGCCCCCTGAACGGGGGGGCGGCAGATACGCAGTATTTT
TRBJ2-3,TRBV5-1,-,few,CASSLVASQGTDTQYF,TGCGCCAGCAGCTTGGTGGCTAGCCAAGGCACAGATACGCAGTATTTT
TRBJ2-7,TRBV20-1,-,-,CSASGTGENWRGNYYEQYF,TGCAGTGCTAGTGGAACAGGGGAAAATTGGCGGGGGAATTACTATGAGCAGTACTTC
TRBJ2-7,TRBV13,-,few,CASSLAVDYGPMTYEQYF,TGTGCCAGCAGCTTAGCTGTAGATTACGGTCCGATGACCTACGAGCAGTACTTC
TRBJ2-3,TRBV5-5,TRBD2,-,CASSWIAGGGDTQYF,TGTGCCAGCAGCTGGATAGCGGGGGGTGGAGATACGCAGTATTTT
TRBJ1-6,TRBV9,-,-,CASTRDNSPLHF,TGTGCCAGCACCAGGGATAATTCACCCCTCCACTTT